This TCR beta chain was identified during a study of blood T cell repertoires in COVID-19. TCRdb's table, derived via immunoSEQ multiplex PCR, lists solely in-frame clones and lacks some. The sample lists around 170,000 clones, approximately 86% occurring once. This CDR3 has 15 residues. Germline CDR1 and CDR2: LGHDT and YNNKEL (reference sequence). Unmatched junction bases numbered 8, after V lost 3 bases and J lost 7 bases. The source of this sequence is a man aged 50 to 59 with active or convalescent COVID-19. The specimen was peripheral blood. The V gene is TRBV3-1 (or the pseudogene TRBV3-2), the J gene TRBJ2-1; TRBD2 matches at 8 bases. CDR3 region: CASSQLVAGRNEQFF. The CDR3 region has the DNA TGTGCCAGCAGCCAGCTTGTAGCGGGGAGAAATGAGCAGTTCTTC.